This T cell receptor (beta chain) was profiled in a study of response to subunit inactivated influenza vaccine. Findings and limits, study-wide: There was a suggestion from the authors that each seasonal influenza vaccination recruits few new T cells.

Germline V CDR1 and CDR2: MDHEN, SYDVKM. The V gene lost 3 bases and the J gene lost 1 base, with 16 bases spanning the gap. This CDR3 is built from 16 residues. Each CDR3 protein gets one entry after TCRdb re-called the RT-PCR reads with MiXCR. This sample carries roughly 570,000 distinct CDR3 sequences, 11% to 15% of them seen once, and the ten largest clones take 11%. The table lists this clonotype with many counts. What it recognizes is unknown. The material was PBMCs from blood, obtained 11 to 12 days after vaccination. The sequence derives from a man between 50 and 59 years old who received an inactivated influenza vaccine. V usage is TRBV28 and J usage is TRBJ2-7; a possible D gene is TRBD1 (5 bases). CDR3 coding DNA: TGTGCCAGCAGTTTTACCCTACAGGATTTGTCCTACGAGCAGTACTTC. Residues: CASSFTLQDLSYEQYF.